Each of the 4 T cell receptor beta chains below was sequenced from the same sample in a study of vaccination effects on CD4 cells after COVID-19. Clones were sequenced by immunoSEQ multiplex PCR, and TCRdb holds only the in-frame ones, with some missing. The sample holds almost 70,000 clones, 70% to 75% seen once. Within the ViraFEST assay, antigen-specific CD4+ T cells underwent expansion with viral peptide pools prior to sequencing. Scientists isolated CD4+ T cells after an approximately 9-day culture period ended. Each participant was given two doses of one vaccine (BNT162b2 or mRNA-1273). These receptors lack a known antigen. The input for sequencing was CD4+ T cells from PBMCs cultured with HCoV-229E spike peptides, taken after COVID-19 vaccination. The receptors were gathered from a human donor who received a COVID-19 vaccine.

This clone came up a few times. This chain links TRBV18 with TRBJ1-1, with a possible D match to TRBD1 (6 bases). CDR3 size: 16 residues. CDR1 and CDR2 (germline): KGHSH, LQKENI. The V gene lost 3 bases and the J gene lost 3 bases, with 17 bases spanning the gap. The DNA for the CDR3 is TGTGCCAGCTCACCCGTTCAGGGGAGCCTTGACACTGAAGCTTTCTTT. This codes for CASSPVQGSLDTEAFF.

The CDR3 sequence is CASSKTTDTQYF. The CDR3 bases are TGTGCCAGCAGTAAGACCACAGATACGCAGTATTTT. This chain uses TRBV11-2 with TRBJ2-3; D gene uncertain. Germline CDR1 SGHAT, CDR2 FQNNGV. The CDR3 consists of 12 residues. Trimming took 6 bases from V and 2 from J, leaving 6 bases between them.

CDR3 protein: CASSYVSTTEAFF. CDR3 bases: TGTGCCAGCAGCTACGTCTCAACAACTGAAGCTTTCTTT. The chain joins TRBV11-2 to TRBJ1-1; D gene unclear. The ends were cut back, 4 bases at V and 5 bases at J, with 11 bases in the middle. This CDR3 spans 13 amino acids. Germline CDR1 SGHAT, CDR2 FQNNGV.

The gene calls are TRBV3-1 (or the pseudogene TRBV3-2) and TRBJ2-1; the D is unclear. CDR1 LGHDT and CDR2 YNNKEL come from the germline V gene (reference sequence). The CDR3 covers 11 residues. V was cut by 4 bases and J by 4 bases, with 2 bases left in between. The CDR3 is CASSRYNEQFF. The CDR3, as DNA: TGTGCCAGCAGCCGGTACAATGAGCAGTTCTTC.